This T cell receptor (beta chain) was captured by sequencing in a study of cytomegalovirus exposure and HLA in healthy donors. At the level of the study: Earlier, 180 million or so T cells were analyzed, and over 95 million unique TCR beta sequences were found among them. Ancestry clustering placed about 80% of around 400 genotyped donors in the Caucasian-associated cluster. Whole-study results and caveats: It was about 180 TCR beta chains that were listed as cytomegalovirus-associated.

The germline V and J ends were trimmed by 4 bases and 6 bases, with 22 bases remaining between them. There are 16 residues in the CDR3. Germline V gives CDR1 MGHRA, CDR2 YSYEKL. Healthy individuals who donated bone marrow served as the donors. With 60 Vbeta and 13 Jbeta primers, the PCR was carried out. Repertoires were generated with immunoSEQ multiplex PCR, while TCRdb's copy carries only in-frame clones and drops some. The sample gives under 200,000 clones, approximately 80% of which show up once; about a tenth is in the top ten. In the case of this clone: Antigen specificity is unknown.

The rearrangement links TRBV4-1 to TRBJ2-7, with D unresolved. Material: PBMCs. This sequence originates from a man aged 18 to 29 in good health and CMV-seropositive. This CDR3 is CASSRLPMRGPGEQYF. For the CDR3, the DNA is TGCGCCAGCAGCCGCCTCCCCATGCGAGGCCCGGGCGAGCAGTACTTC.